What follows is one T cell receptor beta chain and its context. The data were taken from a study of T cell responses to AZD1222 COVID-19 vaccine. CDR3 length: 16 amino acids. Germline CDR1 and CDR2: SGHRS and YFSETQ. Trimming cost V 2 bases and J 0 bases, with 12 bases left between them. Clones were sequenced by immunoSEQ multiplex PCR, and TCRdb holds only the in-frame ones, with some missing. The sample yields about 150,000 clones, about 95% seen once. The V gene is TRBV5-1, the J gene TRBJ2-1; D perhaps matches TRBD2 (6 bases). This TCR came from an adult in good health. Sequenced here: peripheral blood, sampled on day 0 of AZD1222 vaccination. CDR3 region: CASSFSIAVSYNEQFF. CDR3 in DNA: TGCGCCAGCAGCTTTTCCATAGCGGTCTCCTACAATGAGCAGTTCTTC. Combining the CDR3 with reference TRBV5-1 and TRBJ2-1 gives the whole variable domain KAGVTQTPRYLIKTRGQQVTLSCSPISGHRSVSWYQQTPGQGLQFLFEYFSETQRNKGNFPGRFSGRQFSNSRSEMNVSTLELGDSALYLCASSFSIAVSYNEQFFGPGTRLTVL.